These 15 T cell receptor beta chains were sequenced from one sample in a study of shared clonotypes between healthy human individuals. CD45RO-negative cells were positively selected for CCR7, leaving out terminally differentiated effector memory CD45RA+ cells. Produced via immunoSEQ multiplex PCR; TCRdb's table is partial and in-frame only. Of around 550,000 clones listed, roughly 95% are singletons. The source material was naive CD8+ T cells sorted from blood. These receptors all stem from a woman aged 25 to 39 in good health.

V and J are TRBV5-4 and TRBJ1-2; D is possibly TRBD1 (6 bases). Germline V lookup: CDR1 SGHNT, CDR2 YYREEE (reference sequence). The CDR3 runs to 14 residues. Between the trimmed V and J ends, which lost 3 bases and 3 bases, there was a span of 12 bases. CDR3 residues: CASSSRDNYYGYTF. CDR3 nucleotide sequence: TGTGCCAGCAGCTCCCGGGACAACTACTATGGCTACACCTTC. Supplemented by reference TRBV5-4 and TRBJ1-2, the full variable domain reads ETGVTQSPTHLIKTRGQQVTLRCSSQSGHNTVSWYQQALGQGPQFIFQYYREEENGRGNFPPRFSGLQFPNYSSELNVNALELDDSALYLCASSSRDNYYGYTFGSGTRLTVV.

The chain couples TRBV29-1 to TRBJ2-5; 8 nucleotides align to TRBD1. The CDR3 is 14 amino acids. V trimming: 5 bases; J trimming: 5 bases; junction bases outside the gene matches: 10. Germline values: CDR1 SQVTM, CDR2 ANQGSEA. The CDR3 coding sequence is TGCAGCGTTCTGGGACAGGAGGGGAAGGAGACCCAGTACTTC. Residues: CSVLGQEGKETQYF.

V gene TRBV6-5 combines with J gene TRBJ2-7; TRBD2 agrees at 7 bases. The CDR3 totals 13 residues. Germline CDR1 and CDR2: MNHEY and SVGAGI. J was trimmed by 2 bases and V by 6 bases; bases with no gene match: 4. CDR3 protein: CASSRGEAYEQYF. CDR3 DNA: TGTGCCAGCAGCCGGGGGGAGGCCTACGAGCAGTACTTC.

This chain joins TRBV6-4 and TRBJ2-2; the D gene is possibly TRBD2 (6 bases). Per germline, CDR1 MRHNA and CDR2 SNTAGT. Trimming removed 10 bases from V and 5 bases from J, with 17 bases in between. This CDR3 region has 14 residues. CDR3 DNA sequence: TGTGCCACCCGGGAGTTGGGAGGTACCGGGGAGCTGTTTTTT. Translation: CATRELGGTGELFF.

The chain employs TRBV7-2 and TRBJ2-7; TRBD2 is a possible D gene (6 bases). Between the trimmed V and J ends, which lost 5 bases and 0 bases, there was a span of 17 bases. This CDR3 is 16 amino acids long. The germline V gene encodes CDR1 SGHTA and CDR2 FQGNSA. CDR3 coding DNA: TGTGCCAGCAGCCTCCCCTGGGTAGCGGCCTCCTACGAGCAGTACTTC. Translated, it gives CASSLPWVAASYEQYF.

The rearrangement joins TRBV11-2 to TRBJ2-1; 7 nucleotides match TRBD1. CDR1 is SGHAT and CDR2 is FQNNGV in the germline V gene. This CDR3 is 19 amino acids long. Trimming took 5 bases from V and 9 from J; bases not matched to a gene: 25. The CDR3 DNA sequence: TGTGCCAGCAGCGGGATTTGGGCTCATAGGACAGGCAACTTTGCTGAGCAGTTCTTC. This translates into CASSGIWAHRTGNFAEQFF.

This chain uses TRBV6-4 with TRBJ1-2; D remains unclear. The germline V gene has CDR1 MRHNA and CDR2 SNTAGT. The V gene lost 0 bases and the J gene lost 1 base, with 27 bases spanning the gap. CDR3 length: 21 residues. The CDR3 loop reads CASSDSRGKVVGSKNNYGYTF. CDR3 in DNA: TGTGCCAGCAGTGACTCGAGAGGAAAAGTTGTTGGGAGCAAGAATAACTATGGCTACACCTTC.

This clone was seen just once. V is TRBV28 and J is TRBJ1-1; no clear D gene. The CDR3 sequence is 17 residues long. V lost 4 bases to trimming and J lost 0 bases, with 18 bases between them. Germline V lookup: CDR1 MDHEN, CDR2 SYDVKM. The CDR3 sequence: CASSSGTSGVMNTEAFF. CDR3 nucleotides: TGTGCCAGCAGTTCCGGTACTTCCGGGGTCATGAACACTGAAGCTTTCTTT.

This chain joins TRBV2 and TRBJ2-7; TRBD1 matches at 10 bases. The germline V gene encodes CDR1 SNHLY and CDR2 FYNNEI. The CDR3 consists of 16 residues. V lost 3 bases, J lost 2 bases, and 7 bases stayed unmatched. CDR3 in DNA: TGTGCCAGCAGTGATGTGGGGACAGGGGATCCCTACGAGCAGTACTTC. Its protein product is CASSDVGTGDPYEQYF.

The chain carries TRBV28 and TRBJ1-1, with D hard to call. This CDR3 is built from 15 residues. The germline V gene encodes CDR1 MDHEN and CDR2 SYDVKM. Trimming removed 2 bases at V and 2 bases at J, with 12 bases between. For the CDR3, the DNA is TGTGCCAGCAGTTTAGGCCAAGATCTCAACACTGAAGCTTTCTTT. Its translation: CASSLGQDLNTEAFF.

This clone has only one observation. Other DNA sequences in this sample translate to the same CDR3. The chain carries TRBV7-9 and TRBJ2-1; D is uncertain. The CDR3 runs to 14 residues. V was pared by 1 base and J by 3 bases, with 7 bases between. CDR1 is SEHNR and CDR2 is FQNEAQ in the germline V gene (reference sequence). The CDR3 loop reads CASSLVSGYNEQFF. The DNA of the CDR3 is TGTGCCAGCAGCTTAGTTTCCGGCTACAATGAGCAGTTCTTC. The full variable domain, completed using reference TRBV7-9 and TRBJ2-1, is DTGVSQNPRHKITKRGQNVTFRCDPISEHNRLYWYRQTLGQGPEFLTYFQNEAQLEKSRLLSDRFSAERPKGSFSTLEIQRTEQGDSAMYLCASSLVSGYNEQFFGPGTRLTVL.

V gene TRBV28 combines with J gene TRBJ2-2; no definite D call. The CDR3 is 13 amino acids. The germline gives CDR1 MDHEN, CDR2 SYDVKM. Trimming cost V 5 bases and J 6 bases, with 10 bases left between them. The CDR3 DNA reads TGTGCCAGCAGTCCGGGTTTGGCCGGGGAGCTGTTTTTT. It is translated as CASSPGLAGELFF.

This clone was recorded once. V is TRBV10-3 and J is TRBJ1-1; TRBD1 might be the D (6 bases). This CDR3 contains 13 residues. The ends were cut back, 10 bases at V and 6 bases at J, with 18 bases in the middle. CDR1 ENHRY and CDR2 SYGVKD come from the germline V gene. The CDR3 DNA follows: TGTGCCACCTGGGGGCAGGAAGTCCCTGAAGCTTTCTTT. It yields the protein CATWGQEVPEAFF.

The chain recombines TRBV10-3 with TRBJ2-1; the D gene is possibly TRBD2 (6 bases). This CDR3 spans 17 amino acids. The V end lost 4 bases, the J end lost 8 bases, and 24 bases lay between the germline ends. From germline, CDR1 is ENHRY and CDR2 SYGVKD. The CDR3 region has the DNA TGTGCCATCAGTGGACAAGTCCGGGACTCCCTAGTCGATGAGCAGTTCTTC. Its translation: CAISGQVRDSLVDEQFF.

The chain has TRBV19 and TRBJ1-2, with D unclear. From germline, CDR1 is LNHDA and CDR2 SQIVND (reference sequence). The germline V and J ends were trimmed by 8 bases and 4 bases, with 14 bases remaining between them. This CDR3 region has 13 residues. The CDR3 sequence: CASFGFQPYGYTF. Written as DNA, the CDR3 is TGTGCCAGTTTTGGGTTCCAACCCTATGGCTACACCTTC.